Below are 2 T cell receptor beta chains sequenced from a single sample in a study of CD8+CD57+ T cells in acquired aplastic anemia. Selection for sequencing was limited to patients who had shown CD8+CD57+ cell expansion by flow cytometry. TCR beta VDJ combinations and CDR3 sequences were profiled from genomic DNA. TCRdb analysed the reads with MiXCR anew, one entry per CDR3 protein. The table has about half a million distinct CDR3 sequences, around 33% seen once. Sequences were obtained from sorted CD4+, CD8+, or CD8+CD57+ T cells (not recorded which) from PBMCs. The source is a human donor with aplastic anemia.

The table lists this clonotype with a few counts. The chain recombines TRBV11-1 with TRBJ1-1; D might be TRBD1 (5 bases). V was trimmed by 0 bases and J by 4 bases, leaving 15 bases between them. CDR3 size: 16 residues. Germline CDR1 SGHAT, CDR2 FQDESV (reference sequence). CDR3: CASSLAGQGGGTEAFF. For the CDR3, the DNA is TGTGCCAGCAGCTTAGCTGGGCAGGGAGGTGGCACTGAAGCTTTCTTT.

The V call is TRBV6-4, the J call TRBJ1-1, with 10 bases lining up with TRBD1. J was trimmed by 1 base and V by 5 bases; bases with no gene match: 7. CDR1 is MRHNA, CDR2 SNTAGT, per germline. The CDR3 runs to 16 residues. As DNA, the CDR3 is TGTGCCAGCAGTCCTACCGGGACAGGGGCGAACACTGAAGCTTTCTTT. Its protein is CASSPTGTGANTEAFF.